These 5 T cell receptor beta chains originate from one sample sequenced in a study of blood T cell repertoires in COVID-19 (dated by TCRdb to the early 2020s). The library was generated by the immunoSEQ multiplex PCR assay. TCRdb provides this immuneACCESS table in a form limited to in-frame rearrangements. Some clones are lacking; in checked studies, under half of them reflect an unresolved V gene, and why the rest are absent is not known. Within this sample are some 160,000 clones, with approximately 86% of them counted one time only. Of the sample, 6.5% to 9% is held by the ten largest clones. Material for sequencing was peripheral blood. These receptors came from a woman of 80 years or more with COVID-19, enrolled during active disease.

The rearrangement uses TRBV2 and TRBJ1-4, with TRBD1 matching 7 bases. The V gene end was trimmed by 5 bases and the J gene end by 6 bases; junction bases not matched to a gene: 9. This CDR3 region has 15 residues. Looked up from germline, CDR1 is SNHLY and CDR2 is FYNNEI. Written as DNA, the CDR3 is TGTGCCAGCAGTCGGGACAGTGGTTGGGATGAAAAACTGTTTTTT. It is translated as CASSRDSGWDEKLFF.

The chain is built from TRBV19 and TRBJ1-5, with D unresolved. Germline lookup yields CDR1 LNHDA and CDR2 SQIVND (reference sequence). The germline V and J ends were trimmed by 0 bases and 3 bases, with 9 bases remaining between them. The CDR3 has 15 amino acids. This chain's CDR3 is CASSIDLLNNQPQHF. DNA for the CDR3: TGTGCCAGTAGTATAGATCTTCTTAACAATCAGCCCCAGCATTTT. The full variable domain, completed using reference TRBV19 and TRBJ1-5, is DGGITQSPKYLFRKEGQNVTLSCEQNLNHDAMYWYRQDPGQGLRLIYYSQIVNDFQKGDIAEGYSVSREKKESFPLTVTSAQKNPTAFYLCASSIDLLNNQPQHFGDGTRLSIL.

The V gene is TRBV5-1, the J gene TRBJ1-4, with unresolved D. The CDR3 has 12 residues. V dropped 5 bases and J dropped 10 bases, with 12 bases sitting between them. Germline lookup yields CDR1 SGHRS and CDR2 YFSETQ. This CDR3 is CASRAQGVKLFF. The CDR3 region has the DNA TGCGCCAGCAGAGCCCAAGGAGTAAAACTGTTTTTT.

This chain joins TRBV18 and TRBJ2-3; TRBD2 matches 11 bases. This CDR3 contains 17 residues. Looked up from germline, CDR1 is KGHSH and CDR2 is LQKENI. Germline trimming cut 3 bases from V and 0 bases from J; bases unmatched to any gene: 5. CDR3 sequence (DNA): TGTGCCAGCTCACCCGGCCTAGCGGGGGGCAGCACAGATACGCAGTATTTT. Protein: CASSPGLAGGSTDTQYF.

This chain links TRBV20-1 with TRBJ2-1; 8 bases are shared with TRBD2. The CDR3 length is 14 residues. J gave up 9 bases and V 3 bases, and 10 bases lay outside the gene matches. Per the germline V gene, CDR1 is DFQATT and CDR2 is SNEGSKA (reference sequence). The CDR3 DNA follows: TGCAGTGCTAGTTATCGCGGGAGGTACGGTGAGCAGTTCTTC. Translation gives CSASYRGRYGEQFF.